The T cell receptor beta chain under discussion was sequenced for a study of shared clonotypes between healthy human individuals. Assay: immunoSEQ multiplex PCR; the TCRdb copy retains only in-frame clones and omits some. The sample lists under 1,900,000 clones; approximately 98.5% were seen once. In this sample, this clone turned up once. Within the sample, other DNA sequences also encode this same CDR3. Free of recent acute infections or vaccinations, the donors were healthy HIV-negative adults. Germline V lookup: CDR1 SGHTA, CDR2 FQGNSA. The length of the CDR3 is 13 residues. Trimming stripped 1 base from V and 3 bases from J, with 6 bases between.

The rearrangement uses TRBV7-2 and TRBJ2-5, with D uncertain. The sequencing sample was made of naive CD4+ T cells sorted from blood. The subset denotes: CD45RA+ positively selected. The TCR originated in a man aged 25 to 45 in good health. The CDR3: CASSLEREETQYF. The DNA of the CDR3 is TGTGCCAGCAGCTTAGAACGGGAAGAGACCCAGTACTTC.